Listed below are T cell receptor beta chains from one sample, sequenced in a study of blood T cell repertoires in COVID-19. Produced via immunoSEQ multiplex PCR; TCRdb's table is partial and in-frame only. The table has just under 70,000 clones, more than 80% seen once; the top ten hold over 7.5%. The specimen was peripheral blood. All receptors come from a man aged 25-45 years with acute or convalescent COVID-19. CDR3s include the opening cysteine and the closing phenylalanine or tryptophan. The order of the fields is V gene, CDR3 protein.

V: TRBV2; CDR3: CASASSGANVLTF
V: TRBV11-2; CDR3: CASSFSRLAGAHNEQFF
V: TRBV19; CDR3: CASSGTSGRRETQYF
V: TRBV19; CDR3: CASSPGLLPDTQYF
V: TRBV6-1; CDR3: CASRKTEAGELFF
V: TRBV15; CDR3: CATSRGGESNEKLFF
V: TRBV28; CDR3: CASRGTGLNEQFF
V: TRBV5-6; CDR3: CASSSYIGTATGELFF
V: TRBV19; CDR3: CASTDRGYGYTF
V: TRBV5-6; CDR3: CASSLPASGNNEQFF
V: TRBV27; CDR3: CASIGLKAHSNQPQHF
V: TRBV28; CDR3: CASTYYNEQFF
V: TRBV19; CDR3: CASRLTAASTDTQYF
V: TRBV28; CDR3: CASSPGTGSADTQYF
V: TRBV6-5; CDR3: CASSIHSGIDTQYF
V: TRBV5-4; CDR3: CASSWDSQYF
V: TRBV3-1/TRBV3-2; CDR3: CASSHLGGGYTF
V: TRBV27; CDR3: CASSDSSGSNEQFF
V: TRBV19; CDR3: CASKTPGGEKLFF
V: TRBV5-1; CDR3: CASSLVPLEAARLDF
V: TRBV6-1; CDR3: CASSEGGGPYGYTF
V: TRBV30; CDR3: CAWSVSNTEAFF
V: TRBV2; CDR3: CASSLGVSNQPQHF
V: TRBV24-1; CDR3: CATSDGLEAFF
V: TRBV7-3; CDR3: CASSYNRGDEQYF
V: TRBV5-6; CDR3: CASSDRPYNEQFF
V: TRBV21-1; CDR3: CASSRSDTSNTGELFF
V: TRBV24-1; CDR3: CATSERQGAEAFF
V: TRBV11-2; CDR3: CASSPLRTSGIGVGEQFF
V: TRBV5-1; CDR3: CASSFVPGQGVGRPTDTQYF
V: TRBV18; CDR3: CASSPGRVPETQYF
V: TRBV4-3; CDR3: CASSQTDRAPGRQFF
V: TRBV11-3; CDR3: CASSLVLDRGLYNEQFF
V: TRBV7-9; CDR3: CASSYYHRVGRHGYTF
V: TRBV18; CDR3: CASSPRTGVYYGYTF
V: TRBV27; CDR3: CASSLLGTPNSPLHF
V: TRBV28; CDR3: CASSLETTGGQPQHF
V: TRBV5-1; CDR3: CASSLEGGGIQPQHF
V: TRBV20-1; CDR3: CSASLGPGDSPLHF
V: TRBV7-3; CDR3: CASSLMSGVNTGELFF
V: TRBV28; CDR3: CASRLVGEQYF
V: TRBV4-2; CDR3: CASSQDGYGYTF